This TCR beta chain comes out of a study of blood T cell repertoires in COVID-19. Germline V gene lookup returns CDR1 SGHRS and CDR2 YFSETQ. With 4 bases clipped from V and 1 base from J, the junction kept 8 bases outside the gene matches. The CDR3 is made up of 15 amino acids. Everyone who took part was 18 to 89 years old, and they came from 24 US areas. Each participant's cohort was designated according to participant-reported clinical history. Authors' data handling: Scientists estimated how many nucleated cells there were by amplifying reference gene primers. Clones were read by immunoSEQ multiplex PCR, and TCRdb kept only the in-frame ones, dropping some. From that table come the V and J calls and clone size; the DNA was used to work out D and trimming. Of roughly 430,000 clones in the sample, around 90% were seen once.

Sequences were obtained from PBMCs or T cells enriched from blood (not recorded which). The chain joins TRBV5-1 to TRBJ2-7; 7 nucleotides align to TRBD2. This TCR derives from a woman in her thirties or forties with acute COVID-19. In DNA form, the CDR3 reads TGCGCCAGCAGCCCGATGGGGGGGTTTTCCTACGAGCAGTACTTC. The encoded protein is CASSPMGGFSYEQYF.